The 27 T cell receptor beta chains below come from one sample, sequenced in a study of regulatory T cells in long-lasting Graves disease. As to time point: newly diagnosed GD, antithyroid drugs for less than 3 months. RNA isolated from PBMCs was used to make the TCR library. Construction of TCR beta libraries relied on iRepertoire HTBI primers and on Arm-PCR targeting CDR3 regions. TCRdb independently ran MiXCR on the multiplex PCR reads; one entry per CDR3 protein. This table holds over 400,000 distinct CDR3 sequences, around 13% found once. This sample also belongs to another study, concerning T cells in Graves' hyperthyroidism and ophthalmopathy.

The specimen comprised peripheral blood mononuclear cells (PBMCs), sampled at new diagnosis, from a patient treated with antithyroid drugs. Receptors were obtained from a woman in her forties or fifties with Graves disease.

This clonotype was detected many times. The V gene is TRBV2, the J gene TRBJ2-3, with D perhaps matching TRBD1 (6 bases). Trimming took off 2 bases at V and 6 bases at J, with 15 bases between the two ends. The CDR3 has 15 amino acids. Germline V CDR1 and CDR2: SNHLY, FYNNEI. As DNA, the CDR3 is TGTGCCAGCAGTGAACGGTTACAGGGACGGGATACGCAGTATTTT. Amino acid sequence: CASSERLQGRDTQYF.

This clonotype occurred many times. The V gene is TRBV28, the J gene TRBJ1-1, with TRBD1 as a possible D gene (5 bases). This CDR3 spans 15 amino acids. Trimming stripped 2 bases from V and 0 bases from J, with 10 bases between. Germline lookup yields CDR1 MDHEN and CDR2 SYDVKM. Here the CDR3 DNA reads TGTGCCAGCAGTTTAACGGACACCCTGAACACTGAAGCTTTCTTT. This gives the protein CASSLTDTLNTEAFF.

The table lists this clonotype with a few counts. CDR3 loop: CASSIGQGDNQPQHF. Written as DNA, the CDR3 is TGTGCCAGTAGTATAGGCCAGGGAGACAATCAGCCCCAGCATTTT. The chain has TRBV19 and TRBJ1-5, with a possible D match to TRBD1 (5 bases). The germline V gene encodes CDR1 LNHDA and CDR2 SQIVND (reference sequence). V dropped 1 base and J dropped 3 bases, with 10 bases sitting between them. This CDR3 comprises 15 residues.

On this clonotype: The DNA is left out, because the CDR3 cannot be placed on it with certainty; the CDR3 is given as TCRdb lists it. The chain uses TRBV7-9 and TRBJ2-7. The germline gives CDR1 SEHNR, CDR2 FQNEAQ (reference sequence). Ends included, the CDR3 has 14 residues. CDR3 in amino acids: CASSFLWVGSEQYF.

With regard to this clonotype: The junction does not match germline at one end; this may be a read error. V is TRBV18 and J is TRBJ2-3; D is perhaps TRBD1 or TRBD2 (5 bases each). CDR1 is KGHSH and CDR2 is LQKENI in the germline V gene. CDR3 size: 18 residues. This CDR3 reads CASSPEVGVLRYADTQCF. The CDR3 nucleotides read TGTGCCAGCTCACCTGAGGTGGGGGTCTTACGGTACGCAGATACGCAGTGTTTT. Together with reference TRBV18 and TRBJ2-3, the CDR3 gives the full variable domain: NAGVMQNPRHLVRRRGQEARLRCSPMKGHSHVYWYRQLPEEGLKFMVYLQKENIIDESGMPKERFSAEFPKEGPSILRIQQVVRGDSAAYFCASSPEVGVLRYADTQCFGPGTRLTVL.

This clonotype was counted a few times. V and J are TRBV4-1 and TRBJ1-2; D not certain. Trimming cost V 7 bases and J 2 bases, with 14 bases left between them. The germline CDR1 and CDR2 sequences are MGHRA and YSYEKL. The CDR3 covers 14 residues. CDR3 coding DNA: TGCGCCAGCACTAATGTCGTGGGGAACTATGGCTACACCTTC. The encoded protein is CASTNVVGNYGYTF.

This clonotype was seen a handful of times. The J gene is TRBJ2-4, the V gene TRBV14, with D tentatively TRBD2 (5 bases). The germline V and J ends were trimmed by 4 bases and 7 bases, with 8 bases remaining between them. In germline, CDR1 is SGHDN, CDR2 FVKESK. The CDR3 is 12 residues long. The CDR3 spells CASSPGKNIQYF. CDR3 in DNA: TGTGCCAGCAGCCCCGGGAAGAACATTCAGTACTTC.

V gene TRBV30 combines with J gene TRBJ1-5; 8 bases are a match to TRBD1. Looked up from germline, CDR1 is GTSNPN and CDR2 is SVGIG (reference sequence). The CDR3 totals 15 residues. The V and J ends lost 2 bases and 4 bases, in that order; junction bases with no gene match: 7. The CDR3 sequence: CAWSKKDRGNQPQHF. For the CDR3, the DNA is TGTGCCTGGAGTAAGAAAGACAGGGGAAATCAGCCCCAGCATTTT.

As to this clonotype: One base away lies a much larger clone, so this may be a sequencing read error. The chain links TRBV5-1 to TRBJ2-7; a weak D match, TRBD1 (6 bases). Per the germline V gene, CDR1 is SGHRS and CDR2 is YFSETQ. The V and J ends lost 0 bases and 7 bases respectively, with 20 bases between them. This CDR3 is 16 amino acids long. The CDR3 region is CASSLVRGGRYNEQYF. In DNA form, the CDR3 reads TGCGCCAGCAGCTTGGTACGTGGGGGCCGGTACAATGAGCAGTACTTC.

This clonotype has just a few counts. V gene TRBV12-3 or TRBV12-4 combines with J gene TRBJ1-6; 10 bases line up with TRBD1. V gave up 5 bases and J gave up 9 bases; unmatched junction bases: 10. This CDR3 comprises 16 residues. CDR3 loop: CASSGTGEGTSSPLHF. The CDR3 DNA sequence: TGTGCCAGCAGTGGGACAGGGGAGGGCACTAGTTCACCCCTCCACTTT.

This chain uses TRBV18 with TRBJ2-7, with 7 bases identical to TRBD1. CDR1 is KGHSH, CDR2 LQKENI, per germline. This CDR3 spans 15 amino acids. The V and J ends lost 1 base and 2 bases, in that order; junction bases with no gene match: 5. The CDR3, as DNA: TGTGCCAGCTCACCACGGGGACAGCTTACCTACGAGCAGTACTTC. This encodes CASSPRGQLTYEQYF.

This clonotype appeared many times. The CDR3 sequence is CASRGFHRGSDTEAFF. The CDR3 bases are TGTGCCAGCAGGGGTTTTCACAGGGGATCGGACACTGAAGCTTTCTTT. V usage is TRBV11-2 and J usage is TRBJ1-1; TRBD1 agrees at 7 bases. The CDR3 covers 16 residues. Germline V gives CDR1 SGHAT, CDR2 FQNNGV. The V segment lost 6 bases and the J segment 3 bases; nucleotides outside the gene matches: 13.

This clonotype was detected ten times or more. Mismatch with germline at one junction end may stem from a read error. This chain uses TRBV2 with TRBJ2-2; TRBD2 matches at 7 bases. This CDR3 comprises 16 residues. Looked up from germline, CDR1 is SNHLY and CDR2 is FYNNEI. The CDR3 bases are TGTGCCAGCAGTGATGGGGGAGGGCCTTCCACCGGGGAGCTGTTCTTT. It yields the protein CASSDGGGPSTGELFF.

This clonotype is a singleton in its sample. This may be a read error: a much more frequent sequence differs by one nucleotide. The chain joins TRBV20-1 to TRBJ2-1, with 9 bases identical to TRBD2. The better agreement between TRBJ2-7 and the DNA end casts doubt on the J call. The germline CDR1 and CDR2 sequences are DFQATT and SNEGSKA (reference sequence). The CDR3 has 16 residues. The CDR3 bases are TGCAGTGCTAGGGATAGCGGGAGCCCGTCCTACAATGAGCAGTACTTC. Protein sequence: CSARDSGSPSYNEQYF.

This clonotype was detected many times. One end of the junction does not line up with germline, which may come from a read error. The chain couples TRBV11-2 to TRBJ1-4; D call uncertain. The CDR3 has 17 residues. The germline CDR1 and CDR2 sequences are SGHAT and FQNNGV. This chain's CDR3 is CASTSTEIPATNEKLLF. The CDR3 DNA follows: TGTGCCAGCACTTCGACGGAGATCCCAGCAACTAATGAAAAACTGCTTTTT.

This clonotype was counted at least ten times. The chain has TRBV19 and TRBJ1-5; possible D gene TRBD1, 6 bases. The CDR3 covers 14 residues. Germline loops: CDR1 LNHDA, CDR2 SQIVND (reference sequence). V was shortened by 3 bases and J by 4 bases, with 10 bases between the two germline ends. CDR3 nucleotides: TGTGCCAGTAGTATTGAGGACAGTAATCAGCCCCAGCATTTT. Translation gives CASSIEDSNQPQHF.

This clonotype was recorded at least ten times. The V and J genes are TRBV30 and TRBJ2-4; tentatively, D is TRBD2 (5 bases). This CDR3 is built from 13 residues. Trimming stripped 5 bases from V and 0 bases from J, with 8 bases between. The V gene's germline CDR1 is GTSNPN and CDR2 SVGIG (reference sequence). The CDR3 region has the DNA TGTGCCTGGCGGGGTGGAGCCAAAAACATTCAGTACTTC. Translated, it gives CAWRGGAKNIQYF.

As to this clonotype: Since no conserved phenylalanine or tryptophan closes the CDR3, a read error is the likely cause. The chain joins TRBV18 to TRBJ2-3, with D perhaps TRBD2 (5 bases). This CDR3 contains 16 residues. Trimming took 1 base from V and 2 from J, leaving 13 bases between them. Germline CDR1 KGHSH, CDR2 LQKENI. The CDR3 DNA follows: TGTGCCAGCTCACCACAGGTACTAGGATACACAGATACGCAGTATTCT. It yields the protein CASSPQVLGYTDTQYS.

This clonotype has ten or more counts. V usage is TRBV28 and J usage is TRBJ2-7; possibly TRBD1 for D (7 bases). V gave up 10 bases and J gave up 2 bases, with 12 bases separating them. Per germline, CDR1 MDHEN and CDR2 SYDVKM. The CDR3 is 12 residues long. The CDR3 bases are TGTGCCACCGGCGGGACAGCCTACGAGCAGTACTTC. It specifies CATGGTAYEQYF.

At least ten counts were recorded for this clonotype. The chain is built from TRBV7-3 and TRBJ2-3, with 10 bases matching TRBD2. Trimming at V came to 5 bases and at J to 6 bases, leaving 8 bases not matched to a gene. The CDR3 consists of 15 residues. The germline V gene has CDR1 SGHTA and CDR2 FQGTGA. The CDR3 DNA sequence: TGTGCCAGCAGCCAAAGCGGGAGGGAGACTGATACGCAGTATTTT. Translation: CASSQSGRETDTQYF. Based on the CDR3 plus reference TRBV7-3 and TRBJ2-3, the full variable domain is GAGVSQTPSNKVTEKGKYVELRCDPISGHTALYWYRQSLGQGPEFLIYFQGTGAADDSGLPNDRFFAVRPEGSVSTLKIQRTERGDSAVYLCASSQSGRETDTQYFGPGTRLTVL.

Only one count was recorded for this clonotype. A read error may be the cause here, since a much bigger clone is one base away. This rearrangement joins TRBV6-2 or TRBV6-3 to TRBJ2-7; tentatively, D is TRBD2 (5 bases). V dropped 5 bases and J dropped 2 bases, with 13 bases sitting between them. This CDR3 is built from 14 residues. Germline loops: CDR1 MNHEY, CDR2 SVGEGT. The CDR3 DNA is TGTGCCAGCAGTGAATTTGGCGGGCCCTACGAGCAGTACTTC. Translated, it gives CASSEFGGPYEQYF.

In its sample, this clonotype was seen many times. The chain is built from TRBV30 and TRBJ2-7, with D perhaps TRBD1 (5 bases). Looked up from germline, CDR1 is GTSNPN and CDR2 is SVGIG (reference sequence). CDR3 length equals 13 residues. The V gene lost 1 base and the J gene lost 5 bases, with 12 bases spanning the gap. This CDR3 is CAWSDLRQNEQYF. The CDR3 bases are TGTGCCTGGAGTGACCTTCGACAGAACGAGCAGTACTTC.

This chain connects TRBV10-3 to TRBJ2-3; 7 nucleotides agree with TRBD2. V was pared by 0 bases and J by 3 bases, with 3 bases of the junction left unmatched. CDR1 is ENHRY and CDR2 is SYGVKD in the germline V gene. The CDR3 length is 15 residues. CDR3 sequence reads: CAISESMGGTDTQYF. The CDR3, as DNA: TGTGCCATCAGTGAGTCGATGGGAGGGACAGATACGCAGTATTTT.

This clonotype came up many times. The chain carries TRBV7-2 and TRBJ2-7; tentative D call: TRBD2 (6 bases). Germline V lookup: CDR1 SGHTA, CDR2 FQGNSA. The CDR3 extends over 13 amino acids. Trimming shortened V by 5 bases and J by 9 bases, and 17 bases separated the two germline ends. Written as DNA, the CDR3 is TGTGCCAGCAGCCCCGGGACTCCCCAGCGGCAGTACTTC. Encoded protein: CASSPGTPQRQYF.

The gene calls are TRBV7-9 and TRBJ1-2; 9 bases line up with TRBD1. CDR1 and CDR2 from the germline V gene are SEHNR and FQNEAQ (reference sequence). The CDR3 is made up of 11 amino acids. V gave up 11 bases and J gave up 3 bases; unmatched junction bases: 1. CDR3 loop: CAGDRDYGYTF. In nucleotides, the CDR3 is TGTGCCGGGGACAGGGACTATGGCTACACCTTC.

This clonotype was counted many times. The J gene is TRBJ2-7, the V gene TRBV28, with D tentatively TRBD1 (6 bases). Per the germline V gene, CDR1 is MDHEN and CDR2 is SYDVKM. V was trimmed by 7 bases and J by 0 bases, leaving 13 bases between them. The CDR3 has 14 amino acids. CDR3: CASTLQGTSYEQYF. CDR3 coding DNA: TGTGCCAGCACTCTACAGGGAACCTCCTACGAGCAGTACTTC. The whole variable domain, filled in from reference TRBV28 and TRBJ2-7, reads DVKVTQSSRYLVKRTGEKVFLECVQDMDHENMFWYRQDPGLGLRLIYFSYDVKMKEKGDIPEGYSVSREKKERFSLILESASTNQTSMYLCASTLQGTSYEQYFGPGTRLTVT.

V and J are TRBV12-3 or TRBV12-4 and TRBJ2-1; D is uncertain. V lost 5 bases to trimming and J lost 8 bases, with 7 bases between them. The CDR3 is 11 amino acids. The DNA for the CDR3 is TGTGCCAGCAGTCCCTCCGATGAGCAGTTCTTC. Translating it yields CASSPSDEQFF.